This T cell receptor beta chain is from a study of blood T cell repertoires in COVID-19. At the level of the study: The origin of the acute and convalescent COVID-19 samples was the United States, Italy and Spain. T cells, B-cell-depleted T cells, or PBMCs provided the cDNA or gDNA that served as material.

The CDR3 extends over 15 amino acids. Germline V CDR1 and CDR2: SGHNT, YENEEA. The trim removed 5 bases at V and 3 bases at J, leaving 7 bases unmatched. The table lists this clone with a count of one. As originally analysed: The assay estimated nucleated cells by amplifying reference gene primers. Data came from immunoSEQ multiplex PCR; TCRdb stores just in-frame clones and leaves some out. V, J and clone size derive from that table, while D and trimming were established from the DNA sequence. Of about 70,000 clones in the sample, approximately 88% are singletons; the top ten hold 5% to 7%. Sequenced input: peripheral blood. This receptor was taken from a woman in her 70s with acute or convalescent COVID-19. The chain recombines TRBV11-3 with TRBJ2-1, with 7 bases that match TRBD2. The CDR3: CASSTRLASYNEQFF. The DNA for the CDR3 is TGTGCCAGCAGCACTCGACTAGCAAGCTACAATGAGCAGTTCTTC.